The 15 T cell receptor beta chains below all came from one sample that was sequenced in a study of blood T cell repertoires in COVID-19. The protocol was immunoSEQ multiplex PCR, while the TCRdb copy is restricted to in-frame clones and leaves out a portion. Of about 300,000 clones listed, roughly 87% are singletons. The material sequenced was peripheral blood. All receptors derive from a young man with active or convalescent COVID-19.

The chain has TRBV11-2 and TRBJ2-1, with 12 nucleotides matching TRBD2. V trimming: 3 bases; J trimming: 9 bases; junction bases outside the gene matches: 6. In germline, CDR1 is SGHAT, CDR2 FQNNGV. The CDR3 is 15 amino acids. The CDR3 loop reads CASSFRLAGAGEQFF. The CDR3, as DNA: TGTGCCAGCAGCTTCCGACTAGCGGGAGCAGGTGAGCAGTTCTTC.

The gene calls are TRBV4-1 and TRBJ1-5; 8 nucleotides align to TRBD1. The ends lost 4 bases at V and 7 bases at J; junction bases unmatched: 12. The V gene's germline CDR1 is MGHRA and CDR2 YSYEKL. CDR3 length: 16 residues. The CDR3 sequence: CASSPGPGTGSQPQHF. The DNA for the CDR3 is TGCGCCAGCAGCCCCGGACCCGGGACAGGCTCGCAGCCCCAGCATTTT.

The rearrangement uses TRBV29-1 and TRBJ2-3; D is uncertain. V lost 5 bases, J lost 8 bases, and 11 bases lay in between. CDR3 length: 11 amino acids. Germline CDR1 reads SQVTM; CDR2 reads ANQGSEA. The CDR3 sequence: CSVRDLGTQYF. The CDR3 nucleotides are TGCAGCGTTCGAGATCTTGGTACGCAGTATTTT.

About this clone itself: Additional DNA sequences in this sample encode the identical CDR3. The chain employs TRBV11-2 and TRBJ2-1; possibly TRBD2 for D (5 bases). V lost 4 bases to trimming and J lost 5 bases, with 12 bases between them. The CDR3 is made up of 14 amino acids. CDR1 is SGHAT and CDR2 is FQNNGV in the germline V gene. For the CDR3, the DNA is TGTGCCAGCAGCTCCTGGACCGGGGACAATGAGCAGTTCTTC. As protein: CASSSWTGDNEQFF.

V is TRBV4-1 and J is TRBJ2-7, with D perhaps matching TRBD1 (6 bases). V dropped 0 bases and J dropped 6 bases, with 18 bases sitting between them. This CDR3 region has 16 residues. The germline gives CDR1 MGHRA, CDR2 YSYEKL. Written as DNA, the CDR3 is TGCGCCAGCAGCCAAGATAGTACAGGGCTACGGGGCGAGCAGTACTTC. This codes for CASSQDSTGLRGEQYF.

The chain uses TRBV7-8 and TRBJ2-7, with a weak D call TRBD2 (6 bases). CDR1 is SGHVS, CDR2 FQNEAQ, per germline. The CDR3 has 15 amino acids. V was cut by 5 bases and J by 3 bases, with 17 bases left in between. DNA of the CDR3: TGTGCCAGCAGCCCGGGGGTCGAAACAAACTACGAGCAGTACTTC. Protein sequence: CASSPGVETNYEQYF.

The gene calls are TRBV6-5 and TRBJ1-2, with D perhaps TRBD1 (6 bases). The CDR3 length is 13 residues. Germline V gene data show CDR1 as MNHEY and CDR2 as SVGAGI. The ends were cut back, 6 bases at V and 4 bases at J, with 12 bases in the middle. DNA of the CDR3: TGTGCCAGCAGCCTAGGACAGCTCTATGGCTACACCTTC. This gives the protein CASSLGQLYGYTF.

This chain uses TRBV5-6 with TRBJ1-5; 8 bases align to TRBD1. The CDR3 sequence is 18 residues long. The J segment lost 0 bases and the V segment lost 0 bases, leaving 8 bases of the junction unmatched. Germline lookup yields CDR1 SGHDT and CDR2 YYEEEE. CDR3 loop: CASSLAQGAIYSNQPQHF. The CDR3 nucleotides are TGTGCCAGCAGCTTGGCTCAGGGGGCGATTTATAGCAATCAGCCCCAGCATTTT.

J is TRBJ1-4 and V is TRBV18; no reliable D call. The germline V gene has CDR1 KGHSH and CDR2 LQKENI. Trimming took 2 bases from V and 4 from J, leaving 20 bases between them. The CDR3 is made up of 18 amino acids. CDR3 loop: CASSPSSGSRLGNEKLFF. The CDR3 nucleotides read TGTGCCAGCTCACCAAGCTCGGGTTCTCGGTTGGGTAATGAAAAACTGTTTTTT.

The chain employs TRBV20-1 and TRBJ2-5; TRBD1 matches 9 bases. V lost 3 bases and J lost 4; bases outside the gene matches: 3. The CDR3 extends over 13 amino acids. CDR1 is DFQATT and CDR2 is SNEGSKA in the germline V gene (reference sequence). The DNA for the CDR3 is TGCAGTGCTAGTAGGACAGGGGTAGAGACCCAGTACTTC. Translating gives CSASRTGVETQYF.

The J gene is TRBJ2-5, the V gene TRBV15; unclear D gene. Germline V gives CDR1 LNHNV, CDR2 YYDKDF (reference sequence). The V and J ends lost 0 bases and 5 bases respectively, with 7 bases between them. CDR3 size: 13 residues. The DNA of the CDR3 is TGTGCCACCAGCAGAGATCAGTACGAGACCCAGTACTTC. Translated: CATSRDQYETQYF.

This sequence joins TRBV9 and TRBJ2-2, with 8 positions matching TRBD2. Germline V gene data show CDR1 as SGDLS and CDR2 as YYNGEE. V trimming: 4 bases; J trimming: 6 bases; junction bases outside the gene matches: 8. The length of the CDR3 is 15 residues. As DNA, the CDR3 is TGTGCCAGCAGCCCCGGGACTAGTGGGGCCGGGGAGCTGTTTTTT. This sequence encodes CASSPGTSGAGELFF.

The chain employs TRBV7-9 and TRBJ2-3; TRBD2 might be the D (5 bases). V was trimmed by 5 bases and J by 2 bases, leaving 14 bases between them. The length of the CDR3 is 15 residues. The germline V gene has CDR1 SEHNR and CDR2 FQNEAQ (reference sequence). This CDR3 reads CASSPSVRDTDTQYF. For the CDR3, the DNA is TGTGCCAGCAGCCCCTCGGTGAGGGACACAGATACGCAGTATTTT.

This clone was counted once. The V and J genes are TRBV7-8 and TRBJ1-5; TRBD1 matches 7 bases. Germline V gene sequence: CDR1 SGHVS, CDR2 FQNEAQ. The CDR3 extends over 16 amino acids. The V and J ends lost 5 bases and 3 bases, in that order; junction bases with no gene match: 10. CDR3 region: CASSRSDRANNQPQHF. DNA for the CDR3: TGTGCCAGCAGCCGAAGTGACAGGGCCAACAATCAGCCCCAGCATTTT.

This sequence joins TRBV5-8 and TRBJ2-7, with D unclear. The CDR3 loop spans 14 amino acids. The V end was cut by 2 bases, the J end by 2 bases, with 11 bases between. CDR1 is SGHTS and CDR2 is YDEGEE in the germline V gene. The CDR3 here is CASSFIPTAYEQYF. CDR3 DNA: TGTGCCAGCAGCTTTATTCCGACTGCCTACGAGCAGTACTTC. Full variable domain (rest looked up from reference TRBV5-8 and TRBJ2-7): EAGVTQSPTHLIKTRGQQATLRCSPISGHTSVYWYQQALGLGLQFLLWYDEGEERNRGNFPPRFSGRQFPNYSSELNVNALELEDSALYLCASSFIPTAYEQYFGPGTRLTVT.